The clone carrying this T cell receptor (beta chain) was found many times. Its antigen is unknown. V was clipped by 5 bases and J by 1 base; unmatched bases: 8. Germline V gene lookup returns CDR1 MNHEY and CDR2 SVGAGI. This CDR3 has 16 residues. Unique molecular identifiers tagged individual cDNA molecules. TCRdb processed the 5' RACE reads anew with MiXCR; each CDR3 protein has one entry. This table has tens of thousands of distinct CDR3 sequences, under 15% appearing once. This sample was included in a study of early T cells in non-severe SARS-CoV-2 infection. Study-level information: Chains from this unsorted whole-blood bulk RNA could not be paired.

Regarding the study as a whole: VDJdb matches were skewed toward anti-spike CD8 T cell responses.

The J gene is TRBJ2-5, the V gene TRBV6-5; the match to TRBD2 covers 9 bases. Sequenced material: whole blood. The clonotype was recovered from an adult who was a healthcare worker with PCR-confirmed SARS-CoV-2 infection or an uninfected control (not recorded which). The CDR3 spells CASSPNLAGAQETQYF. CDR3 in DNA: TGTGCCAGCAGTCCTAACTTAGCGGGAGCCCAAGAGACCCAGTACTTC.